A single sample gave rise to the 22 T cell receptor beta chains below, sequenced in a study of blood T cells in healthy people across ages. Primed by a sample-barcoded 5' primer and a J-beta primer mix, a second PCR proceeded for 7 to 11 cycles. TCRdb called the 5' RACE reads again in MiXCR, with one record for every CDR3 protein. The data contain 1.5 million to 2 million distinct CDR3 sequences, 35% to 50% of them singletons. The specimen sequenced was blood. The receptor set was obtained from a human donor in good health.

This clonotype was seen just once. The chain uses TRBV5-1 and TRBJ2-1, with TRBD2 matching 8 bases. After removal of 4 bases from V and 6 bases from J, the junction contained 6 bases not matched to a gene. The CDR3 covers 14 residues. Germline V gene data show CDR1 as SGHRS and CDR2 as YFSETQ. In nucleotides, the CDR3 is TGCGCCAGCAGCCCCACTAGCGGAATCAATGAGCAGTTCTTC. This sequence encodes CASSPTSGINEQFF.

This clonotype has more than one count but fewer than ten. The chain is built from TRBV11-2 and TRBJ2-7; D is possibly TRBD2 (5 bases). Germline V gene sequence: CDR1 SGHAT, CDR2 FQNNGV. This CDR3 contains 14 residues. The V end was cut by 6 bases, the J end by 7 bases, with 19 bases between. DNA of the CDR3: TGTGCCAGCAGGACGGCGGGCAGCTACGATGAGCAGTACTTC. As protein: CASRTAGSYDEQYF.

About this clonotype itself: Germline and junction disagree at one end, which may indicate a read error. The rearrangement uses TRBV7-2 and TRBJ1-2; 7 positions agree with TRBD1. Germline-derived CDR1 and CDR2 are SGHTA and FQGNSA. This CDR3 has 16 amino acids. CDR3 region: CACRPDTGQALYGYTF. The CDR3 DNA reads TGTGCCTGCAGACCAGATACAGGACAGGCGCTCTATGGCTACACCTTC.

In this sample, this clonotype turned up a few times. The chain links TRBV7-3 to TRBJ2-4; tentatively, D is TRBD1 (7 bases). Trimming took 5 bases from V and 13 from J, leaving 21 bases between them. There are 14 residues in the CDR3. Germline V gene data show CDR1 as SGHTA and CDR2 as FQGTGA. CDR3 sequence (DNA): TGTGCCAGCAGCCCAGGGGGGCGGGAATCGGAGCAGTACTTC. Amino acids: CASSPGGRESEQYF.

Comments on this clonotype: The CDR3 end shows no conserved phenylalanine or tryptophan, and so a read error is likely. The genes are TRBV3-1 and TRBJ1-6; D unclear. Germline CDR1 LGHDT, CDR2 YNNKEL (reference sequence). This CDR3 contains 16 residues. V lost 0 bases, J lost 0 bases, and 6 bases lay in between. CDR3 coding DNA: TGTGCCAGCAGCCAAGATCTCCACTCCTATAATTCACCCCTCCACCTT. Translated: CASSQDLHSYNSPLHL.

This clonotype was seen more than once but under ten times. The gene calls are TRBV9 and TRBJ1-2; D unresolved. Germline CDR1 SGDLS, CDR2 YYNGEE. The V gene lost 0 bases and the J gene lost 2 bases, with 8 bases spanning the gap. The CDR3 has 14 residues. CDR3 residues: CASSVGGMNYGYTF. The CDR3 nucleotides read TGTGCCAGCAGCGTAGGGGGTATGAACTATGGCTACACCTTC.

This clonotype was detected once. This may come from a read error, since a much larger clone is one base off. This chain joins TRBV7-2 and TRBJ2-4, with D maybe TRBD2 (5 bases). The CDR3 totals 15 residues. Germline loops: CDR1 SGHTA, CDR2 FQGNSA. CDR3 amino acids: CASSFSGLAKNVQYF. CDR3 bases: TGTGCCAGCAGCTTTTCAGGTCTAGCCAAAAACGTTCAGTACTTC.

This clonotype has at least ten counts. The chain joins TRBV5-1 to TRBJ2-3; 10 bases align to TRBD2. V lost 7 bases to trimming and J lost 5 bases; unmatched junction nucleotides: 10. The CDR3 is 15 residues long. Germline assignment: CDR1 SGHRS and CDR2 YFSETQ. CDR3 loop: CASSRTSGAGDTQYF. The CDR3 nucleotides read TGCGCCAGCTCTCGCACTAGCGGGGCGGGAGATACGCAGTATTTT.

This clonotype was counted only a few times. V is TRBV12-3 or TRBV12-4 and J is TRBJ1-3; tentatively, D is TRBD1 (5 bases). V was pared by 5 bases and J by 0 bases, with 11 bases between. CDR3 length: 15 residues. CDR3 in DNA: TGTGCCAGCAGTGCGGGACGGGACTCTGGAAACACCATATATTTT. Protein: CASSAGRDSGNTIYF.

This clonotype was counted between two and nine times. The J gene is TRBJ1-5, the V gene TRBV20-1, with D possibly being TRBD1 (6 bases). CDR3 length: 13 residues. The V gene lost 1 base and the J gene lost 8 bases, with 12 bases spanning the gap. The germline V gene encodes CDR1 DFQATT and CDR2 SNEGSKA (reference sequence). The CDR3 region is CSARVDRWEPQHF. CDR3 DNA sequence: TGCAGTGCTAGAGTCGACAGGTGGGAGCCCCAGCATTTT.

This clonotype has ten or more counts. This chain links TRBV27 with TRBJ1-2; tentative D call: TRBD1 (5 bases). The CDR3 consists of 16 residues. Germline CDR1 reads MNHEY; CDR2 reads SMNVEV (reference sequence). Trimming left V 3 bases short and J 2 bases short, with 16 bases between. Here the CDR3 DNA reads TGTGCCAGCAGTTTCCTCCTCTCTGGGGACAACTATGGCTACACCTTC. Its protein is CASSFLLSGDNYGYTF.

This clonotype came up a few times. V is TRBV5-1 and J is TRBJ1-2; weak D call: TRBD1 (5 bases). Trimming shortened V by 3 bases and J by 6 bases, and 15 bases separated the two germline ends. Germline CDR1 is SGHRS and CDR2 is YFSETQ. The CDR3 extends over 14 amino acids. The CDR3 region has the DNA TGCGCCAGCAGCTACTCCGGGACGTCAAATGGCTACACCTTC. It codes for CASSYSGTSNGYTF.

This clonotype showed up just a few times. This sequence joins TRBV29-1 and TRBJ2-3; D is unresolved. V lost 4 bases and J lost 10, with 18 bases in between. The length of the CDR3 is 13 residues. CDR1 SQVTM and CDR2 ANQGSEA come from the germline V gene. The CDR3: CSVGRTIFDAQYF. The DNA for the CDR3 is TGCAGCGTTGGACGAACTATCTTCGACGCGCAGTATTTT.

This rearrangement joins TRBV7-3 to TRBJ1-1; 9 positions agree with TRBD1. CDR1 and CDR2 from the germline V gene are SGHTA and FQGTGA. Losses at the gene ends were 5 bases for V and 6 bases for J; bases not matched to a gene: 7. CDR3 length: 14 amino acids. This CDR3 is CASSLGQGRSEAFF. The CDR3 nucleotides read TGTGCCAGCAGCCTGGGACAGGGAAGGTCTGAAGCTTTCTTT.

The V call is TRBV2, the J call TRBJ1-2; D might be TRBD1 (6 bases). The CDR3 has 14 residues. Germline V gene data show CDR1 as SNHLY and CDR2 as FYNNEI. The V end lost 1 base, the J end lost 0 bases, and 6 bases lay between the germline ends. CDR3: CASSEEGANYGYTF. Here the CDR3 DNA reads TGTGCCAGCAGTGAAGAGGGGGCTAACTATGGCTACACCTTC.

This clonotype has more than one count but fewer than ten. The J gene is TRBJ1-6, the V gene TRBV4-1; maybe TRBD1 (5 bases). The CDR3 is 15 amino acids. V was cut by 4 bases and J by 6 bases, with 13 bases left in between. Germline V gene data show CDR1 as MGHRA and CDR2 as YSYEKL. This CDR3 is CASSPKGQGNSPLHF. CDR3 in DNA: TGCGCCAGCAGCCCGAAGGGGCAGGGTAATTCACCCCTCCACTTT.

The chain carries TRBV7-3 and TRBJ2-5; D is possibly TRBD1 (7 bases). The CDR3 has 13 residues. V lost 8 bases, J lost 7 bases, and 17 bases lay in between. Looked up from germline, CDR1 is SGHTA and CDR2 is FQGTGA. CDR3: CASGTGQEGTQYF. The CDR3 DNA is TGTGCCAGCGGCACCGGACAGGAGGGGACCCAGTACTTC.

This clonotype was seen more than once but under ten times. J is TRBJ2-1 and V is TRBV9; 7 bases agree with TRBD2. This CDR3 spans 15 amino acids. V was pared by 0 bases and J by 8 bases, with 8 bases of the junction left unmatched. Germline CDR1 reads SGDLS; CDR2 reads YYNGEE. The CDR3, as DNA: TGTGCCAGCAGCGTAGGACCAGCGGGGTACTATGAGCAGTTCTTC. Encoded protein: CASSVGPAGYYEQFF.

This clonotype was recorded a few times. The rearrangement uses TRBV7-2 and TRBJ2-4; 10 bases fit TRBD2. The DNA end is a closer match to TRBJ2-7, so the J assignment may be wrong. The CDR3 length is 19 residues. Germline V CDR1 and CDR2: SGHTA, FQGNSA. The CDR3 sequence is CASSLTLASGGRVSYEQYF. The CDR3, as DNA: TGTGCCAGCAGCTTAACTCTGGCTAGCGGGGGACGGGTTTCCTACGAGCAGTACTTC.

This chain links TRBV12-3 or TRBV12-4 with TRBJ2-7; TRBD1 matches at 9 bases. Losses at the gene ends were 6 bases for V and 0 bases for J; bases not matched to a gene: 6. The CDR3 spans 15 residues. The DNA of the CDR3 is TGTGCCAGCAGACAGGGGGCAGGGGGCTCCTACGAGCAGTACTTC. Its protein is CASRQGAGGSYEQYF.

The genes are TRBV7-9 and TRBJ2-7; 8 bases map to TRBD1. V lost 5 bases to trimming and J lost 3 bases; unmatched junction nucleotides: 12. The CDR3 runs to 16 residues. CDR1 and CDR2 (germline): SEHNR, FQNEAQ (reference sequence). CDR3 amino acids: CASSPSKDRVFYEQYF. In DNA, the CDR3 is TGTGCCAGCAGCCCCTCTAAGGACAGGGTATTCTACGAGCAGTACTTC.

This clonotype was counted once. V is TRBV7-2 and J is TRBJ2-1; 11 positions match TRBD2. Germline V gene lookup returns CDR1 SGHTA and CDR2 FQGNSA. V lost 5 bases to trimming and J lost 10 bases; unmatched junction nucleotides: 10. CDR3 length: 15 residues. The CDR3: CASSLSGGAGIEQFF. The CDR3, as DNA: TGTGCCAGCAGCCTTAGCGGGGGGGCCGGGATCGAGCAGTTCTTC.